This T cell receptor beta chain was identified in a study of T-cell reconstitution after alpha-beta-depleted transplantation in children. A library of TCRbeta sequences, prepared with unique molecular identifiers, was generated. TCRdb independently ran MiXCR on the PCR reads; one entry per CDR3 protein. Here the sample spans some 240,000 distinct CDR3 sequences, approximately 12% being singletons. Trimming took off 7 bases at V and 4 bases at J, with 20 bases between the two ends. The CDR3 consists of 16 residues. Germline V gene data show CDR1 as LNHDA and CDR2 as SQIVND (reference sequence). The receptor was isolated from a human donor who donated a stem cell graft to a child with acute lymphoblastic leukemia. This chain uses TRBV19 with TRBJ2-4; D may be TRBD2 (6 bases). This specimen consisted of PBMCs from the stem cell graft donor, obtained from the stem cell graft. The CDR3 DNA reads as TGTGCCAGTACCTCTTTCACGGGGGTGGGGAAAAACATTCAGTACTTC. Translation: CASTSFTGVGKNIQYF. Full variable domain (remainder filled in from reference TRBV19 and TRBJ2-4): DGGITQSPKYLFRKEGQNVTLSCEQNLNHDAMYWYRQDPGQGLRLIYYSQIVNDFQKGDIAEGYSVSREKKESFPLTVTSAQKNPTAFYLCASTSFTGVGKNIQYFGAGTRLSVL.